This T cell receptor beta chain was identified in a study of T-cell memory formation after mild COVID-19. TCRdb fed the 5' RACE reads into MiXCR, producing one record per CDR3 protein. The sample records more than 250,000 distinct CDR3 sequences, roughly 17% being singletons. The CDR3 has 15 residues. V was pared by 0 bases and J by 9 bases, with 15 bases between. Germline V gene data show CDR1 as MNHEY and CDR2 as SVGAGI. The sample comprised PBMCs or a T cell subset sorted from them (not recorded which). The genes are TRBV6-5 and TRBJ2-1, with a tentative D call TRBD2 (7 bases). The sequence derives from a man aged 18 to 30 who had mild COVID-19 (a few samples of this study predate the infection). Cell type and time point are not known. This CDR3 is CASSYSWEGGFEQFF. The CDR3 bases are TGTGCCAGCAGTTACTCATGGGAGGGGGGATTTGAGCAGTTCTTC.